The 17 T cell receptor beta chains reported below all come from one sample, sequenced in a study of T cells in localized non-small cell lung cancer. Profiled with immunoSEQ multiplex PCR; TCRdb holds only in-frame clones, not every one. The table shows tens of thousands of clones, with approximately 85% occurring only once. This specimen was peripheral blood, taken before any cancer treatment. The receptors here all came from an older female donor with stage I lung adenocarcinoma.

This chain's CDR3 is CAWYGQGKNSPLHF. The CDR3 coding sequence is TGTGCCTGGTACGGACAGGGAAAGAATTCACCCCTCCACTTT. V and J are TRBV30 and TRBJ1-6; TRBD1 agrees at 8 bases. This CDR3 has 14 amino acids. Germline trimming cut 5 bases from V and 7 bases from J; bases unmatched to any gene: 7. CDR1 and CDR2 (germline): GTSNPN, SVGIG (reference sequence).

The rearrangement joins TRBV2 to TRBJ2-7; D is ambiguous. The V gene's germline CDR1 is SNHLY and CDR2 FYNNEI. This CDR3 is built from 14 residues. Deletions cut 4 bases from V and 0 bases from J, with 10 bases between. The CDR3 DNA reads TGTGCCAGCAGTGGGGCAGCAACCTCCTACGAGCAGTACTTC. As protein: CASSGAATSYEQYF. Complete variable domain (other parts from reference TRBV2 and TRBJ2-7): EPEVTQTPSHQVTQMGQEVILRCVPISNHLYFYWYRQILGQKVEFLVSFYNNEISEKSEIFDDQFSVERPDGSNFTLKIRSTKLEDSAMYFCASSGAATSYEQYFGPGTRLTVT.

The CDR3 region has the DNA TGTGCCAGCAGCTTGACAGGAGCGACCTCCACCGGGGAGCTGTTTTTT. Translation: CASSLTGATSTGELFF. The V gene is TRBV7-3, the J gene TRBJ2-2; D possibly corresponds to TRBD1 (6 bases). V lost 3 bases and J lost 4, with 15 bases in between. This CDR3 has 16 amino acids. Germline V gives CDR1 SGHTA, CDR2 FQGTGA. Combining the CDR3 with reference TRBV7-3 and TRBJ2-2 gives the whole variable domain GAGVSQTPSNKVTEKGKYVELRCDPISGHTALYWYRQSLGQGPEFLIYFQGTGAADDSGLPNDRFFAVRPEGSVSTLKIQRTERGDSAVYLCASSLTGATSTGELFFGEGSRLTVL.

This clone was detected once. The rearrangement links TRBV21-1 to TRBJ2-7. TRBV21-1 is a documented pseudogene. The CDR3 covers 14 residues. CDR3 amino acids: CASSKVGSLYEQYF. CDR3 sequence (DNA): TGTGCCAGCAGCAAAGTTGGCAGCCTCTACGAGCAGTACTTC.

This clone came up once. The V and J genes are TRBV6-6 and TRBJ2-1; D unclear. The CDR3 runs 13 residues. The V and J ends lost 7 bases and 1 base respectively, with 8 bases between them. Per the germline V gene, CDR1 is MNHNY and CDR2 is SVGAGI (reference sequence). The CDR3 DNA reads TGTGCCAGCACGCTAGGATCCTACAATGAGCAGTTCTTC. Its protein product is CASTLGSYNEQFF.

The V call is TRBV10-1, the J call TRBJ2-3, with D perhaps matching TRBD2 (6 bases). CDR3 length equals 13 residues. Germline CDR1 and CDR2: WNHNN and SYGVQD (reference sequence). Trimming removed 5 bases at V and 6 bases at J, with 12 bases between. The CDR3 DNA follows: TGCGCCAGCAGTCAGCGGGCGGGGGATACGCAGTATTTT. Translated: CASSQRAGDTQYF.

The table lists this clone with a few counts. The chain joins TRBV6-5 to TRBJ2-3; TRBD1 might be the D (5 bases). CDR1 is MNHEY, CDR2 SVGAGI, per germline. This CDR3 has 15 residues. The V gene lost 6 bases and the J gene lost 0 bases, with 13 bases spanning the gap. This CDR3 reads CASRPDSLSTDTQYF. CDR3 DNA: TGTGCCAGCAGACCAGACAGCCTAAGCACAGATACGCAGTATTTT.

This sequence joins TRBV15 and TRBJ2-3; 10 bases align to TRBD2. The germline V gene has CDR1 LNHNV and CDR2 YYDKDF (reference sequence). The CDR3 sequence is 16 residues long. V gave up 3 bases and J gave up 7 bases; unmatched junction bases: 10. The CDR3 nucleotides read TGTGCCACCAGCAGGAGAGCGGGGGGGCCACGGAATACGCAGTATTTT. Its translation is CATSRRAGGPRNTQYF.

The CDR3 coding sequence is TGTGCCAGTAGTGCCCGTGGGACAGGGGGAGGCGATACGCAGTATTTT. This sequence encodes CASSARGTGGGDTQYF. The rearrangement links TRBV19 to TRBJ2-3; 11 bases align to TRBD1. This CDR3 has 16 residues. V shed 5 bases, J shed 6 bases, and the junction held 10 bases outside the gene matches. The germline CDR1 and CDR2 sequences are LNHDA and SQIVND (reference sequence).

Points on this clone: An end of the junction differs from the germline gene, which may be a read error. The chain recombines TRBV10-2 with TRBJ2-7; tentatively, D is TRBD1 (6 bases). CDR3 length equals 12 residues. CDR1 WSHSY and CDR2 SAAADI come from the germline V gene. CDR3 sequence: CASSFTGIEQYF. CDR3 nucleotides: TGTGCCAGCAGTTTCACAGGGATCGAGCAGTACTTC.

The rearrangement links TRBV6-6 to TRBJ1-2, with TRBD1 matching 9 bases. Germline V CDR1 and CDR2: MNHNY, SVGAGI (reference sequence). With 2 bases clipped from V and 2 bases from J, the junction kept 0 bases outside the gene matches. CDR3 size: 14 residues. The CDR3 coding sequence is TGTGCCAGCAGTTACGGGACAGGGAACTATGGCTACACCTTC. It codes for CASSYGTGNYGYTF.

The table lists this clone with a count of one. This chain connects TRBV7-2 to TRBJ2-1, with D uncertain. V was pared by 2 bases and J by 2 bases, with 7 bases between. Germline V CDR1 and CDR2: SGHTA, FQGNSA. This CDR3 region has 14 residues. The CDR3 DNA reads as TGTGCCAGCAGCTTATATGGGCCCTACAATGAGCAGTTCTTC. Its translation: CASSLYGPYNEQFF.

The chain combines TRBV9 with TRBJ2-3; 7 bases are shared with TRBD1. V shed 4 bases, J shed 1 base, and the junction held 3 bases outside the gene matches. Per germline, CDR1 SGDLS and CDR2 YYNGEE. The CDR3 extends over 14 amino acids. CDR3 in amino acids: CASSFGQGTDTQYF. Written as DNA, the CDR3 is TGTGCCAGCAGCTTTGGACAGGGCACAGATACGCAGTATTTT.

The V and J genes are TRBV4-1 and TRBJ2-7; 9 bases agree with TRBD2. In germline, CDR1 is MGHRA, CDR2 YSYEKL. V shed 1 base and J 6 bases; nucleotides not matched to a gene: 7. The CDR3 totals 15 residues. CDR3 nucleotide sequence: TGCGCCAGCAGCCAAGGGATACTAGCGGGTGGCGAGCAGTACTTC. This encodes CASSQGILAGGEQYF.

This chain's CDR3 is CASSEVRGNTQYF. The CDR3 DNA reads TGTGCCAGCAGTGAAGTAAGGGGAAATACGCAGTATTTT. V usage is TRBV6-1 and J usage is TRBJ2-3; D possibly corresponds to TRBD1 (5 bases). V dropped 1 base and J dropped 7 bases, with 9 bases sitting between them. This CDR3 has 13 residues. The germline CDR1 and CDR2 sequences are MNHNS and SASEGT.

The chain combines TRBV2 with TRBJ1-2; D remains unclear. CDR3 size: 13 residues. Trimming left V 4 bases short and J 8 bases short, with 14 bases between. From germline, CDR1 is SNHLY and CDR2 FYNNEI. The CDR3 spells CASSGHSTGGYTF. CDR3 nucleotides: TGTGCCAGCAGTGGCCACAGCACCGGCGGCTACACCTTC.

This rearrangement joins TRBV5-6 to TRBJ2-2, with no clear D. Trimming removed 4 bases from V and 3 bases from J, with 13 bases in between. Germline V gene sequence: CDR1 SGHDT, CDR2 YYEEEE. This CDR3 has 15 amino acids. The chain's CDR3 is CASSRPDGYTGELFF. CDR3 in DNA: TGTGCCAGCAGCCGGCCGGATGGGTACACCGGGGAGCTGTTTTTT.